These 20 T cell receptor beta chains share one sample of origin, sequenced in a study of identical twins. A single record per CDR3 protein comes from TCRdb applying MiXCR to the 5' RACE reads. The sample carries some 660,000 distinct CDR3 sequences, around 8.3% recorded once. The sample was also linked to a second study, of yellow fever vaccine responses in identical twins.

What was sequenced was PBMCs. The receptors come from a woman aged 18-29 years in good health.

This clonotype was observed at least ten times. The gene calls are TRBV5-5 and TRBJ1-4; D gene uncertain. The CDR3 totals 15 residues. Germline loops: CDR1 SGHKS, CDR2 YYEKEE (reference sequence). The ends were cut back, 1 base at V and 7 bases at J, with 14 bases in the middle. The chain's CDR3 is CASSLKSETGEKLFF. In nucleotides, the CDR3 is TGTGCCAGCAGCTTGAAATCGGAGACTGGTGAAAAACTGTTTTTT.

The sample holds many counts of this clonotype. The rearrangement uses TRBV10-3 and TRBJ1-1; weak D call: TRBD1 (6 bases). The V gene's germline CDR1 is ENHRY and CDR2 SYGVKD. The length of the CDR3 is 15 residues. The ends were cut back, 7 bases at V and 1 base at J, with 16 bases in the middle. The CDR3 DNA is TGTGCCATCACACAGGGCATCGAACCGAACACTGAAGCTTTCTTT. This translates into CAITQGIEPNTEAFF.

The J gene is TRBJ1-1, the V gene TRBV5-8; D remains unclear. With 1 base removed from V and 6 bases from J, the gap between germline ends came to 4 bases. The CDR3 length is 11 residues. The germline V gene has CDR1 SGHTS and CDR2 YDEGEE. The CDR3 loop reads CASSLRSEAFF. The CDR3 nucleotides read TGTGCCAGCAGCTTGAGGTCTGAAGCTTTCTTT.

As regards this clonotype: Its ends do not fully match the called genes, so a read error is possible. CDR3: CSARLTGKKIQYF. The CDR3 coding sequence is TGCAGTGCTAGACTGACAGGGAAAAAGATTCAGTACTTC. The rearrangement links TRBV20-1 to TRBJ2-4, with 7 nucleotides matching TRBD1. The length of the CDR3 is 13 residues. Per germline, CDR1 DFQATT and CDR2 SNEGSKA (reference sequence).

The rearrangement links TRBV5-5 to TRBJ1-1; D may be TRBD1 (6 bases). The CDR3 spans 14 residues. Germline CDR1 reads SGHKS; CDR2 reads YYEKEE (reference sequence). V was trimmed by 2 bases and J by 4 bases, leaving 12 bases between them. In DNA, the CDR3 is TGTGCCAGCAGCTTAGCTGGGGGCTTCACTGAAGCTTTCTTT. Translating it yields CASSLAGGFTEAFF.

This clonotype came up a few times. V gene TRBV28 combines with J gene TRBJ2-1; no reliable D call. Germline CDR1 MDHEN, CDR2 SYDVKM. Trimming left V 2 bases short and J 6 bases short, with 11 bases between. This CDR3 spans 14 amino acids. The CDR3 DNA reads as TGTGCCAGCAGTTTACCCCGACTCGCCAATGAGCAGTTCTTC. Protein sequence: CASSLPRLANEQFF.

V is TRBV6-1 and J is TRBJ2-7, with D perhaps TRBD2 (6 bases). The CDR3 sequence is 15 residues long. Germline V gene sequence: CDR1 MNHNS, CDR2 SASEGT. V was trimmed by 6 bases and J by 3 bases, leaving 18 bases between them. CDR3 in amino acids: CASSPPRGGNYEQYF. CDR3 bases: TGTGCCAGCAGCCCCCCCCGGGGAGGTAACTACGAGCAGTACTTC.

V gene TRBV7-8 combines with J gene TRBJ2-4; 9 bases map to TRBD1. Germline V gives CDR1 SGHVS, CDR2 FQNEAQ. V shed 5 bases and J 1 base; nucleotides not matched to a gene: 9. This CDR3 is built from 17 residues. The CDR3 nucleotides are TGTGCCAGCAGCCCCCCCAGTACAGGGGGCGCCAAAAACATTCAGTACTTC. Encoded protein: CASSPPSTGGAKNIQYF. Combining the CDR3 with reference TRBV7-8 and TRBJ2-4 gives the whole variable domain GAGVSQSPRYKVAKRGQDVALRCDPISGHVSLFWYQQALGQGPEFLTYFQNEAQLDKSGLPSDRFFAERPEGSVSTLKIQRTQQEDSAVYLCASSPPSTGGAKNIQYFGAGTRLSVL.

This clonotype was counted a few times. J is TRBJ2-5 and V is TRBV29-1; the match to TRBD1 covers 9 bases. After removal of 6 bases from V and 5 bases from J, the junction contained 13 bases not matched to a gene. Germline CDR1 reads SQVTM; CDR2 reads ANQGSEA. The CDR3 spans 15 residues. The CDR3 loop is CSVRSNRGRWETQYF. CDR3 DNA: TGCAGCGTAAGAAGTAACAGGGGGCGATGGGAGACCCAGTACTTC.

The V call is TRBV12-5, the J call TRBJ2-2; a weak D match, TRBD1 (6 bases). Germline V gene sequence: CDR1 LGHNT, CDR2 FRNRAP. Between the trimmed V and J ends, which lost 0 bases and 0 bases, there was a span of 11 bases. This CDR3 is built from 17 residues. This CDR3 is CASGLVQGDANTGELFF. CDR3 in DNA: TGTGCTAGTGGTTTGGTACAGGGTGACGCGAACACCGGGGAGCTGTTTTTT.

This clonotype has ten or more counts. V usage is TRBV3-1 and J usage is TRBJ1-5; the D gene is possibly TRBD1 (5 bases). The CDR3 is 13 amino acids. Trimming pared 1 base from V and 7 bases from J, leaving 8 bases between. CDR1 is LGHDT, CDR2 YNNKEL, per germline (reference sequence). In DNA, the CDR3 is TGTGCCAGCAGCCAAGGGGGGAAGCAGCCCCAGCATTTT. This sequence encodes CASSQGGKQPQHF.

The chain couples TRBV20-1 to TRBJ2-7, with 10 positions matching TRBD2. Trimming at V came to 3 bases and at J to 4 bases, leaving 9 bases not matched to a gene. This CDR3 region has 15 residues. Per the germline V gene, CDR1 is DFQATT and CDR2 is SNEGSKA (reference sequence). DNA of the CDR3: TGCAGTGCTAGCCCCGGGCTAGCGGGAGCTTACGAGCAGTACTTC. Residues: CSASPGLAGAYEQYF.

The CDR3, as DNA: TGTGCCAGCAGCTTGAGCGGGGGCCTCCTCGAGCAGTACTTC. It encodes CASSLSGGLLEQYF. This chain links TRBV7-2 with TRBJ2-7; 8 bases agree with TRBD2. This CDR3 is 14 amino acids long. Germline lookup yields CDR1 SGHTA and CDR2 FQGNSA. The V gene end was trimmed by 3 bases and the J gene end by 6 bases; junction bases not matched to a gene: 7.

This clonotype was seen a few times. The gene calls are TRBV4-1 and TRBJ1-6; D is perhaps TRBD1 (5 bases). Trimming removed 1 base from V and 14 bases from J, with 18 bases in between. CDR1 is MGHRA, CDR2 YSYEKL, per germline. The CDR3 is 15 amino acids. CDR3: CASSQGGRPGGTLHF. In DNA, the CDR3 is TGCGCCAGCAGCCAAGGGGGTAGGCCCGGGGGAACCCTCCACTTT.

There are a few counts of this clonotype. In nucleotides, the CDR3 is TGTGCCAGCAGTGATAGTAGCGGGACTAGCCCCTCCTACGAGCAGTACTTC. This gives the protein CASSDSSGTSPSYEQYF. This chain joins TRBV25-1 and TRBJ2-7, with TRBD2 identical over 9 bases. The germline gives CDR1 MGHDK, CDR2 SYGVNS. There are 17 residues in the CDR3. Trimming cost V 3 bases and J 0 bases; bases outside gene matches: 9.

This chain uses TRBV20-1 with TRBJ1-4; possible D gene TRBD1, 5 bases. Germline assignment: CDR1 DFQATT and CDR2 SNEGSKA (reference sequence). This CDR3 has 13 residues. The ends were cut back, 6 bases at V and 4 bases at J, with 12 bases in the middle. CDR3 amino acids: CSATGLGNEKLFF. The CDR3 coding sequence is TGCAGTGCCACGGGACTGGGTAATGAAAAACTGTTTTTT.

This clonotype came up a few times. The V gene is TRBV12-3 or TRBV12-4, the J gene TRBJ2-5; 8 positions agree with TRBD1. The CDR3 is made up of 15 amino acids. With 5 bases clipped from V and 4 bases from J, the junction kept 9 bases outside the gene matches. CDR3 nucleotide sequence: TGTGCCAGCAGTAGGACAGGGAAAGGACGAGAGACCCAGTACTTC. Translating it yields CASSRTGKGRETQYF.

This clonotype was counted only a few times. This chain connects TRBV4-3 to TRBJ2-6, with D possibly TRBD2 on 5 matching bases. The V gene's germline CDR1 is LGHNA and CDR2 YSLEER. This CDR3 region has 18 residues. Trimming shortened V by 0 bases and J by 0 bases, and 12 bases separated the two germline ends. CDR3 region: CASSQDQYLASGANVLTF. The CDR3 DNA reads as TGCGCCAGCAGCCAAGATCAGTATCTAGCCTCTGGGGCCAACGTCCTGACTTTC.

Of note for this clonotype: One junction end disagrees with the germline gene, perhaps due to a read error. The gene calls are TRBV12-3 or TRBV12-4 and TRBJ2-1; D gene unclear. CDR3 size: 18 residues. The CDR3 sequence is CARSLQRRYELTYNEQFF. DNA for the CDR3: TGTGCCCGCAGTTTACAGCGCCGCTATGAACTTACCTACAATGAGCAGTTCTTC.

Many counts were recorded for this clonotype. V and J are TRBV10-2 and TRBJ2-7; a weak D match, TRBD1 (5 bases). Trimming stripped 3 bases from V and 2 bases from J, with 14 bases between. The CDR3 loop spans 15 amino acids. Per the germline V gene, CDR1 is WSHSY and CDR2 is SAAADI. The CDR3 nucleotides are TGCGCCAGCAGTGATGGGGCAGGGCCTCCCTACGAGCAGTACTTC. This gives the protein CASSDGAGPPYEQYF.